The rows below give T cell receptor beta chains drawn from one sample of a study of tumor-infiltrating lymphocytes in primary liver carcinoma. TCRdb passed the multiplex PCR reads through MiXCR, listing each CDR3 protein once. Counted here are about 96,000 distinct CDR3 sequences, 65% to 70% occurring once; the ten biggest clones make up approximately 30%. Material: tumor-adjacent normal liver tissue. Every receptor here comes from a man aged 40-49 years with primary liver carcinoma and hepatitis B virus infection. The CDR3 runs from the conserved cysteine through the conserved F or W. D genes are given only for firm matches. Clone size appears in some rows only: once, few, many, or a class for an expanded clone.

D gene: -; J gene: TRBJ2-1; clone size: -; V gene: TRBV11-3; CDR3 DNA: TGTGTCAGCAGCTTGACTAACGGGAGCTCCTACAATGAGCAGTTCTTC; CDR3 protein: CVSSLTNGSSYNEQFF
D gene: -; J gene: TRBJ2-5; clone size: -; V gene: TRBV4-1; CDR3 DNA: TGCGCCGGCAGCCAGGACCCCCCGGGAAATGGTCTCACCTCCAACCGGGAGACCCAGTACTTC; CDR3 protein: CAGSQDPPGNGLTSNRETQYF
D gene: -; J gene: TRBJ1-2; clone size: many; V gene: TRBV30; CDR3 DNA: TGTGCCTGGAGTCTTGGATCTAACTATGGCTACACCTTC; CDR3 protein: CAWSLGSNYGYTF
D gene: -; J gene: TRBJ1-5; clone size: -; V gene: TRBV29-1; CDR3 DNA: TGCAGCGTTTCACCCGGGACGGTGGATCAGCTCCAGCATTTT; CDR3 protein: CSVSPGTVDQLQHF
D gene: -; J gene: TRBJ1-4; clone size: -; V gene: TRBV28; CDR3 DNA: TGTGCCAGCAGAACACAGGGAGAGGGATGGGAAAAACTGTTTTTT; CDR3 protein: CASRTQGEGWEKLFF
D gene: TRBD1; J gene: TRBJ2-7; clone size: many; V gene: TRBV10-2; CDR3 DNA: TGCGCCAGCAGTGAAGAGACAGGGGTTGGCTGGACTAACGAGCAGTACTTC; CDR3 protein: CASSEETGVGWTNEQYF
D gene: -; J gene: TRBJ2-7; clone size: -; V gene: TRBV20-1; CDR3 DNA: TGCAGTGCTAGAGGGGACGGGTTCGGGCAGTACTTC; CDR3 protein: CSARGDGFGQYF
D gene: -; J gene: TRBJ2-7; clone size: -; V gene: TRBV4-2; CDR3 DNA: TGTGCCAGCAACCGTGACCCGCGGAAGTACGGGCAGTACTTC; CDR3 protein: CASNRDPRKYGQYF
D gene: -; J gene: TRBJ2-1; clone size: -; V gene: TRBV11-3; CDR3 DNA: TGTGCCAGCAGCTTAGGCGGGGCAGGGTTCTTGCTTGAGCAGTTCTTC; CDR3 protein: CASSLGGAGFLLEQFF
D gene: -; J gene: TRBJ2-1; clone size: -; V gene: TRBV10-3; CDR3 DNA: TGTGCCATCAGTGAGTCTGAGGGCGAGAGCACCTACAATGAGCAGTTCTTC; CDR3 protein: CAISESEGESTYNEQFF
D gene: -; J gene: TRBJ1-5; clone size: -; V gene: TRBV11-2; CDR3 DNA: TGTACCAGCAGGTTAGGGTCGAATCAGCCCCAGCATTTT; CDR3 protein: CTSRLGSNQPQHF
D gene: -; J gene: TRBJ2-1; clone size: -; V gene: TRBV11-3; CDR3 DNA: TGTGCCAGCAGCTTTAGGGACGGTACCTACAATGAGCAGTTCTTC; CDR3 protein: CASSFRDGTYNEQFF
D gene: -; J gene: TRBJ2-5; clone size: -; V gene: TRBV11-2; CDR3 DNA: TGTGCCTGCAGTTACATACTGGATCAAGAGACCAAGTACTTC; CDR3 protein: CACSYILDQETKYF
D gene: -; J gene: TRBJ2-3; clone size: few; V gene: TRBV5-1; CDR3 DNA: TGCGCCAGCAGCCAAAGAGGAGAAGATACGCAGTATTTT; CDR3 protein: CASSQRGEDTQYF
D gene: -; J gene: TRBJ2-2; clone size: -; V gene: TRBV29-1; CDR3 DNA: TGCAGCGTTAAGACGGGTCAGGGCGGGGAACTATTTTTT; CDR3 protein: CSVKTGQGGELFF
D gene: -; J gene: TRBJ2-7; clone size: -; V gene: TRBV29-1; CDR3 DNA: TGCAGCATTGACATGGATAGCGGTTACGAGCAGTACTTC; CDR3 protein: CSIDMDSGYEQYF
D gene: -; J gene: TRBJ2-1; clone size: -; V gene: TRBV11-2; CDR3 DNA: TGTGCCAGCTGCTTGGATGTCGGACTGGCCATGGGTGAGCAGTTCTTC; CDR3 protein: CASCLDVGLAMGEQFF
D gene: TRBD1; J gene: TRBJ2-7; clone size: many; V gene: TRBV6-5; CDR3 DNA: TGTGCCAGCAGTTCCAACCCCGGGACAGGGTGGAGCGAGCAGTACTTC; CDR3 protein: CASSSNPGTGWSEQYF
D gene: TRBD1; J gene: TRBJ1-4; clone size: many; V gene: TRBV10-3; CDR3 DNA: TGTGCCATCAGTGGCTCACCGGGACAGAGTAATGAAAAACTGTTTTTT; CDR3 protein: CAISGSPGQSNEKLFF
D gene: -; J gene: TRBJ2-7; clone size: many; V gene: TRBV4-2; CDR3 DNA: TGTGCCAGCAGCCAAGATACCGGGGCCGGAGGGGGCTACGAGCAGTACTTC; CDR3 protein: CASSQDTGAGGGYEQYF
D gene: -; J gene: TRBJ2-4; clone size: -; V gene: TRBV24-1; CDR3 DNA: TGTGCCACCAGTGATCCTCTAGCCGTTCGAAACATTCAGTACTTC; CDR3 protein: CATSDPLAVRNIQYF
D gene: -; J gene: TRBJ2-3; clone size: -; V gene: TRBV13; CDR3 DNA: TGTGCCAGCAGCATATTAGCGAGGGGCACAGATACGCAGTATTTT; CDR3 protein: CASSILARGTDTQYF
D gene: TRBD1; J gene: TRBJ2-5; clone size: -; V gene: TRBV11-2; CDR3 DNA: TGTGCCACCAGCCTAGACAGGGACGAGACCCAGTACTTC; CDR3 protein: CATSLDRDETQYF
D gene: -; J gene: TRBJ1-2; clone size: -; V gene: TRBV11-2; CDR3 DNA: TGTGCCAGCAGCTTATCATCAGCTACCCATGGCTACACCTTC; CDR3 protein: CASSLSSATHGYTF
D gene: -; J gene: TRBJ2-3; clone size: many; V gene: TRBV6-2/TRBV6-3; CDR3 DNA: TGTGCCAGCGGTGAGACAGCCTCCACAGATACGCAGTATTTT; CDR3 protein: CASGETASTDTQYF
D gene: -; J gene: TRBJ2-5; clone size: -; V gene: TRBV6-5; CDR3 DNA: TGTGTCAGCAGTTATGGCGCGGCACAAGAGACCCAATACTTC; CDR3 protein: CVSSYGAAQETQYF
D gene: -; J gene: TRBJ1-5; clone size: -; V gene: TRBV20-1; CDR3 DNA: TGCAGTGCTGGCAATCAGCCCCAACATTTT; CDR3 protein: CSAGNQPQHF
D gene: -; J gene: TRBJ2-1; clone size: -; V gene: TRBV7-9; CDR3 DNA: TGTGCCAGCAGCCCATTGGGGGACAATGAGAAGTTCTTC; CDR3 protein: CASSPLGDNEKFF
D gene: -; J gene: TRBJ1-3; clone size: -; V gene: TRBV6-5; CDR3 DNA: TGTGCCAGCGGCAGGCATATCTCTGGAAGCACTATATATTTT; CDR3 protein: CASGRHISGSTIYF